The source of this T cell receptor beta chain is a study of CD8+CD57+ T cells in acquired aplastic anemia. This clonotype was observed many times. What it binds is not known. Patients sequenced had flow cytometry evidence of CD8+CD57+ cell expansion. Germline loops: CDR1 LNHDA, CDR2 SQIVND (reference sequence). Trimming left V 4 bases short and J 0 bases short, with 10 bases between. The CDR3 runs to 16 residues. Both TCR beta VDJ combination and CDR3 sequence profiling were carried out. Genomic DNA was the template for this profiling. One entry per CDR3 protein results from TCRdb running MiXCR on the reads. The sample consists of around 200,000 distinct CDR3 sequences, approximately 48% of them appearing once. Notes on the study in general: Shared by patients and controls, around 27 CD8+ CDR3s were abundant in patients.

Sequencing was done on a sample of sorted CD4+, CD8+, or CD8+CD57+ T cells (not recorded which) from PBMCs. The origin of this receptor is a human donor with aplastic anemia. This chain connects TRBV19 to TRBJ2-6, with a possible D match to TRBD1 (5 bases). The CDR3 nucleotides read TGTGCCAGTAGTAGGGGCCGGATCTCTGGGGCCAACGTCCTGACTTTC. As protein: CASSRGRISGANVLTF.